A selection of T cell receptor beta chains follows, all from one sample in a study of CD8 T cells in ankylosing spondylitis. TCRdb fed the 5' RACE reads into MiXCR, producing one record per CDR3 protein. Of hundreds of thousands of distinct CDR3 sequences listed, 15% to 20% are singletons. Source material: blood, either unsorted or a sorted T cell fraction (not recorded which). These TCRs come from a male donor with ankylosing spondylitis. Both conserved end residues are part of each CDR3. D genes are given only for firm matches. Clone size is given for some rows only: seen once, a few or many times, or a class if the clone is expanded.

V gene,CDR3 length,J gene,clone size,D gene,CDR3 DNA,CDR3 protein
TRBV6-1,15,TRBJ1-1,-,-,TGTGCCAGCAGGCCCAGCGGGGGGGGGAGATCTGAAGCTTTCTTT,CASRPSGGGRSEAFF
TRBV12-3/TRBV12-4,15,TRBJ2-3,few,TRBD1,TGTGCCAGCAGCCAGCGGACAGGGGAGAAAGATACGCAGTATTTT,CASSQRTGEKDTQYF
TRBV5-1,15,TRBJ1-5,-,-,TGCGCCAGCAGCCCCGGGACCCATAGCAATCAGCCCCAGCATTTT,CASSPGTHSNQPQHF
TRBV6-5,18,TRBJ2-3,few,TRBD2,TGTGCCAGCAGTTACTCCCCTTCTAGCGGGGGGAGGACAGATACGCAGTATTTT,CASSYSPSSGGRTDTQYF
TRBV5-1,17,TRBJ2-2,few,TRBD2,TGCGCCAGCAGCTTGAGGGCTAGCGGGGACCCAACCGGGGAGCTGTTTTTT,CASSLRASGDPTGELFF
TRBV12-3/TRBV12-4,18,TRBJ1-2,-,TRBD1,TGTGCCAGCAGTTTATCCCCGGGACAGGGGCCCCCTACGGATGGCTACACCTTC,CASSLSPGQGPPTDGYTF
TRBV3-1,18,TRBJ1-1,-,TRBD1,TGTGCCAGCAGCAAAGATTTCGGTCAGGGGGCTTTGAACACTGAAGCTTTCTTT,CASSKDFGQGALNTEAFF
TRBV7-6,17,TRBJ2-1,few,TRBD2,TGTGCCAGCAGCTTAGCACCGACTAGCGGCCCCTACAATGAGCAGTTCTTC,CASSLAPTSGPYNEQFF
TRBV5-6,15,TRBJ2-7,few,-,TGTGCCAGCAGCTTGGCTGTTTGGAAGAATTACGAGCAGTACTTC,CASSLAVWKNYEQYF
TRBV6-2/TRBV6-3,15,TRBJ1-5,many,TRBD1,TGTGCCAGCAGCCTAGGACAGGGGATCAATCAGCCCCAGCATTTT,CASSLGQGINQPQHF
TRBV12-3/TRBV12-4,17,TRBJ2-7,many,TRBD1,TGTGCCAGCAGTCTCGGGGGGGACAGGGGGGGCCGTTACGAGCAGTACTTC,CASSLGGDRGGRYEQYF
TRBV5-1,16,TRBJ2-1,few,TRBD1,TGCGCCAGCAGCTTGAGGATGGGGACAGGGGGCAATGAGCAGTTCTTC,CASSLRMGTGGNEQFF
TRBV10-3,15,TRBJ2-5,many,TRBD2,TGTGCCATCAGTGTTGGACTAGCGGAACAAGAGACCCAGTACTTC,CAISVGLAEQETQYF
TRBV20-1,15,TRBJ2-5,many,TRBD2,TGCAGTGCTAGAGATATCAGGCGGGGGGAGGGGACCCAGTACTTC,CSARDIRRGEGTQYF
TRBV5-1,16,TRBJ1-6,-,-,TGCGCCAGCAGCTTGGCCGGTCAGACGGAGAGTTCACCCCTCCACTTT,CASSLAGQTESSPLHF
TRBV6-5,17,TRBJ2-1,-,TRBD2,TGTGCCAGCAGTTACTCCCCACTAGCGGGAGGGCCTCATGAGCAGTTCTTC,CASSYSPLAGGPHEQFF
TRBV5-2,22,TRBJ2-1,many,-,TGTGCCAGTCAATCAACTCCCGGGACTAGCGGGAGAAACTTAGAATCCTACAATGAGCAGTTCTTC,CASQSTPGTSGRNLESYNEQFF
TRBV20-1,15,TRBJ2-5,few,-,TGCAGTGCTGGTCAGACTAGTCCCCATCCAGAGACCCAGTACTTC,CSAGQTSPHPETQYF
TRBV29-1,12,TRBJ2-1,few,-,TGCAGCACCCAGGGGACCTACAATGAGCAGTTCTTC,CSTQGTYNEQFF
TRBV2,15,TRBJ1-5,many,TRBD1,TGTGCCAGCAGAAACCGGGACAGGGAAGGTCAGCCCCAGCATTTT,CASRNRDREGQPQHF
TRBV12-3/TRBV12-4,16,TRBJ1-1,-,TRBD1,TGTGCCAGCAGTCGACAGGGTTCGTGGAGGAACACTGAAGCTTTCTTT,CASSRQGSWRNTEAFF
TRBV6-5,16,TRBJ2-3,-,TRBD2,TGTGCCAGCAGTTACGTAATGGGGGGGAGCACAGATACGCAGTATTTT,CASSYVMGGSTDTQYF
TRBV12-3/TRBV12-4,13,TRBJ2-7,-,TRBD1,TGTGCCAGCAGACCAACAGGGGTCCACGAGCAGTACTTC,CASRPTGVHEQYF
TRBV20-1,15,TRBJ1-1,few,-,TGCAGTGCTAGCCGTTCGACGGACATGAACACTGAAGCTTTCTTT,CSASRSTDMNTEAFF
TRBV10-3,15,TRBJ2-1,-,TRBD2,TGTGCCATCAGTGGGGCGCCTAGCGGGCAAAATGAGCAGTTCTTC,CAISGAPSGQNEQFF
TRBV10-3,17,TRBJ2-3,-,TRBD2,TGTGCCATCAGTGAGTCAGCTAGCGGGGGGACCACAGATACGCAGTATTTT,CAISESASGGTTDTQYF
TRBV6-2/TRBV6-3,15,TRBJ2-1,many,-,TGTGCCAGCAGTTCGACTAGGCGCTCCTACAATGAGCAGTTCTTC,CASSSTRRSYNEQFF
TRBV5-8,14,TRBJ1-5,-,TRBD1,TGTGCCAGCGTCTGGGACAGGTACAATCAGCCCCAGCATTTT,CASVWDRYNQPQHF
TRBV24-1,13,TRBJ1-1,-,-,TGTGCCACCAGAAAGGGAACGAACACTGAAGCTTTCTTT,CATRKGTNTEAFF
TRBV7-8,13,TRBJ2-1,many,-,TGTGCCAGCAGCTTACGGGCTAACAATGAGCAGTTCTTC,CASSLRANNEQFF
TRBV12-3/TRBV12-4,16,TRBJ1-5,many,TRBD1,TGTGCCAGCAGTTTGGGGGACAGGGGGCCAAATCAGCCCCAGCATTTT,CASSLGDRGPNQPQHF
TRBV20-1,15,TRBJ2-3,few,TRBD2,TGCAGTGCCATAAGTAGCGGGAGTCGATCAGATACGCAGTATTTT,CSAISSGSRSDTQYF
TRBV6-2/TRBV6-3,11,TRBJ2-5,-,-,TGTGCCAGCAGTTACGGCGGGACCCAGTACTTC,CASSYGGTQYF
TRBV28,14,TRBJ2-5,-,TRBD1,TGTGCCAGCAGCGACCCGGGACAGCAAGAGACCCAGTACTTC,CASSDPGQQETQYF
TRBV9,14,TRBJ2-2,-,TRBD1,TGTGCCAGCACCAGGGGGTACGACACCGGGGAGCTGTTTTTT,CASTRGYDTGELFF
TRBV2,13,TRBJ2-7,-,-,TGTGCCAGCAGTGGATTAGTTATCTGGGAGCAGTACTTC,CASSGLVIWEQYF
TRBV12-3/TRBV12-4,15,TRBJ2-7,few,TRBD1,TGTGCCAGCAGTTTAGGGGGGAACAGGGGGTTCGAGCAGTACTTC,CASSLGGNRGFEQYF
TRBV5-6,15,TRBJ2-5,few,-,TGTGCCAGCAGCTTAGGATCCCAGGGGGGAGAGACCCAGTACTTC,CASSLGSQGGETQYF
TRBV20-1,14,TRBJ2-5,-,-,TGCAGTGCCTCACCCTGGCAGGGAGGAGAGACCCAGTACTTC,CSASPWQGGETQYF
TRBV11-2,14,TRBJ2-3,-,-,TGTGCCAGCAGCTCCGGTGCTCTAGGGAATACGCAGTATTTT,CASSSGALGNTQYF
TRBV4-2,16,TRBJ2-2,-,-,TGTGCCAGCAGCCAAGAGGGGACGGCGAACACCGGGGAGCTGTTTTTT,CASSQEGTANTGELFF
TRBV20-1,15,TRBJ2-5,-,TRBD1,TGCAGTGCTAGAGACACCAGGGGGTCTGGGGAGACCCAGTACTTC,CSARDTRGSGETQYF
TRBV3-1,13,TRBJ2-1,few,-,TGTGCCAGCAGCGTGCGGGTAAACAATGAGCAGTTCTTC,CASSVRVNNEQFF
TRBV5-1,17,TRBJ2-3,few,TRBD2,TGCGCCAGCAGCTTGGGTCCTAGCGGGGGAATCACAGATACGCAGTATTTT,CASSLGPSGGITDTQYF
TRBV20-1,15,TRBJ2-1,-,TRBD2,TGCAGTGCTAGAGATGGGCTAGCGGGGACCCCCGAGCAGTTCTTC,CSARDGLAGTPEQFF
TRBV3-1,15,TRBJ1-1,-,TRBD1,TGTGCCAGCAGCAAGGGGGACAGGGTAAATCCTGAAGCTTTCTTT,CASSKGDRVNPEAFF
TRBV11-2,15,TRBJ2-7,few,TRBD2,TGTGCCAGCAGCTTAGAGAGCGGGAGATCCTACGAGCAGTACTTC,CASSLESGRSYEQYF
TRBV3-1,13,TRBJ2-3,few,TRBD2,TGTGCCAGCAGCAGGACTAGGGTGGATACGCAGTATTTT,CASSRTRVDTQYF
TRBV7-3,14,TRBJ2-5,-,-,TGTGCCAGCAGCTTAATGGGGGGAAGGGAGACCCAGTACTTC,CASSLMGGRETQYF
TRBV14,16,TRBJ1-6,few,TRBD1,TGTGCCAGCAGCCAATGGACAGGGGTTACTAATTCACCCCTCCACTTT,CASSQWTGVTNSPLHF
TRBV11-3,14,TRBJ2-5,-,-,TGTGCCAGCAGCTCCCCCGTGGTCCAACGTACCCAGTACTTC,CASSSPVVQRTQYF
TRBV27,15,TRBJ1-5,-,-,TGTGCCAGCAGTTTAGAGGGCAGAAGCAATCAGCCCCAGCATTTT,CASSLEGRSNQPQHF
TRBV20-1,15,TRBJ1-2,many,-,TGCAGTGCTATCCCCAGGGCCACCCCCCGTTATGGCTACACCTTC,CSAIPRATPRYGYTF
TRBV5-1,11,TRBJ2-1,-,-,TGCGCCAGCAGCGAACTCAATGAGCAGTTCTTC,CASSELNEQFF